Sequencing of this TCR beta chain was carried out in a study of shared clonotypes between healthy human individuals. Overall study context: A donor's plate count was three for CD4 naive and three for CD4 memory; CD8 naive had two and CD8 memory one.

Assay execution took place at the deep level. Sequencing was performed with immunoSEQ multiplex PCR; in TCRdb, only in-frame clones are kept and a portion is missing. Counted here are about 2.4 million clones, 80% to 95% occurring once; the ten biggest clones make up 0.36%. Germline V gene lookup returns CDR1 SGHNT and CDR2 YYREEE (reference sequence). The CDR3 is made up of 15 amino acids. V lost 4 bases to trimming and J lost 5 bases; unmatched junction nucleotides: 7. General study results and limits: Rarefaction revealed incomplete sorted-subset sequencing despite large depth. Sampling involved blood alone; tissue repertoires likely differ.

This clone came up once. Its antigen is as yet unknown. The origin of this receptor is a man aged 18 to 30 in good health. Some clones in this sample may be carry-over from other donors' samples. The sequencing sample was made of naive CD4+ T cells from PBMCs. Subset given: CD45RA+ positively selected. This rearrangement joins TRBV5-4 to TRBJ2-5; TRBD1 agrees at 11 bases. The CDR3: CASSPGQGGWETQYF. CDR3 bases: TGTGCCAGCAGCCCGGGACAGGGGGGCTGGGAGACCCAGTACTTC.